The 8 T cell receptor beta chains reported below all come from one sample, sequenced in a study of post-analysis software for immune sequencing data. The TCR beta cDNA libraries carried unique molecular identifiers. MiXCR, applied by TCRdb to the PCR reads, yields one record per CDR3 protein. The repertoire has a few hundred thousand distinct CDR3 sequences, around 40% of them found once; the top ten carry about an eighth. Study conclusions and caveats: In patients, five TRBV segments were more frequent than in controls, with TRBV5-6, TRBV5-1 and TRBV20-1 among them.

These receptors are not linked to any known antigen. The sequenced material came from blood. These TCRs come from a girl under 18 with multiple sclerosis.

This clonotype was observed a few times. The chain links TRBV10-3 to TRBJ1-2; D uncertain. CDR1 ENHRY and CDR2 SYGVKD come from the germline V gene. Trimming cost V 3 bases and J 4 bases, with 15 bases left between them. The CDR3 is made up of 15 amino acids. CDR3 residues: CAISDGQEVFYGYTF. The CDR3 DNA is TGTGCCATCAGTGATGGCCAGGAAGTATTCTATGGCTACACCTTC.

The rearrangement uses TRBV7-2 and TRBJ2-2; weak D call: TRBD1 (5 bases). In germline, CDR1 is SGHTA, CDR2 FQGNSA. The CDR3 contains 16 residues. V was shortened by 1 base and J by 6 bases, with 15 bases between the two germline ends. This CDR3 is CASSLDSGSPSGELFF. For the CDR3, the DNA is TGTGCCAGCAGCTTAGATTCAGGGTCCCCGTCCGGGGAGCTGTTTTTT.

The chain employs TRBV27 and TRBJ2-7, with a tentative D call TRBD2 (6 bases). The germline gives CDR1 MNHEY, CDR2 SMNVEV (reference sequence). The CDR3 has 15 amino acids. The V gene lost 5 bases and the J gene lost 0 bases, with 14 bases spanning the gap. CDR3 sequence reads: CASSPGLLASYEQYF. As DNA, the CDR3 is TGTGCCAGCAGTCCCGGACTACTGGCCTCCTACGAGCAGTACTTC.

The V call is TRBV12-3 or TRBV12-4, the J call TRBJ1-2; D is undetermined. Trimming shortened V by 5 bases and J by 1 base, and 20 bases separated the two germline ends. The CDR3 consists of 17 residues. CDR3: CASSPGGRNILNYGYTF. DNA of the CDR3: TGTGCCAGCAGTCCCGGCGGACGGAACATACTTAACTATGGCTACACCTTC.

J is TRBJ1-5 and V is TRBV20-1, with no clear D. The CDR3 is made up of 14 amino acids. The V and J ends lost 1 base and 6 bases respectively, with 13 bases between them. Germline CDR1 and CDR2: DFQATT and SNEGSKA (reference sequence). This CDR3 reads CSARVVGLGQPQHF. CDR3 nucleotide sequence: TGCAGTGCTAGAGTAGTAGGGTTGGGTCAGCCCCAGCATTTT.

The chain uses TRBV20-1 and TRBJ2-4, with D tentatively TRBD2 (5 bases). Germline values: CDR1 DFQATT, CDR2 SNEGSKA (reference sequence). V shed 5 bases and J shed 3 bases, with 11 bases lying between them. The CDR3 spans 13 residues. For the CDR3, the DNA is TGCAGTGCTTGGACCCGGGACAAAAACATTCAGTACTTC. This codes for CSAWTRDKNIQYF.

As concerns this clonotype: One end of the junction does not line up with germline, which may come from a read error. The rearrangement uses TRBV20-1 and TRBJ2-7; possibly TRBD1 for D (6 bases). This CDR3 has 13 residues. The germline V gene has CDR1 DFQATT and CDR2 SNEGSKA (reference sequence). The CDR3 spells CNARVDSHYEQYF. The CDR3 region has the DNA TGCAATGCTAGAGTGGACAGCCACTACGAGCAGTACTTC.

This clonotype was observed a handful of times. This CDR3 is CASSVGSWRDEQYF. The CDR3 bases are TGTGCCAGCAGCGTAGGGTCTTGGAGGGACGAGCAGTACTTC. The chain is built from TRBV9 and TRBJ2-7, with D possibly TRBD2 on 6 matching bases. CDR1 and CDR2 from the germline V gene are SGDLS and YYNGEE. V lost 0 bases and J 5 bases, leaving 12 bases between the germline ends. This CDR3 has 14 amino acids.